The clone carrying this T cell receptor beta chain was seen repeatedly, ten times or more. This sample stems from a study of T-cell reconstitution after alpha-beta-depleted transplantation in children. Trimming took 7 bases from V and 4 from J, leaving 8 bases between them. Germline lookup yields CDR1 KGHDR and CDR2 SFDVKD. The CDR3 is 12 amino acids. It was with unique molecular identifiers that the TCRbeta library was prepared. One entry per CDR3 protein, called by TCRdb with MiXCR from the PCR reads. The sample includes 490,000 or so distinct CDR3 sequences, around 13% of them seen just once. The chain uses TRBV24-1 and TRBJ2-3; a possible D gene is TRBD2 (5 bases). This TCR was sampled from a human donor who donated a stem cell graft to a child with combined immunodeficiency. The material was PBMCs from the stem cell graft donor, obtained from the stem cell graft. The CDR3 nucleotides read TGTGCCACCAGCTCGGGATCAGATACGCAGTATTTT. Its translation is CATSSGSDTQYF.